The T cell receptor beta chain described here comes from a study of blood T cell repertoires in COVID-19. Overall study context: Sources were T cells, B-cell-depleted T cells, or PBMCs; the material itself was cDNA or gDNA.

Cohort assignment relied on participant-reported clinical history. From germline, CDR1 is MNHEY and CDR2 SMNVEV (reference sequence). V was cut by 2 bases and J by 3 bases, with 11 bases left in between. The CDR3 spans 15 residues. Authors' processing steps: The authors estimated nucleated cell counts from reference gene primer amplification. TCRdb keeps only in-frame clones here, not all; method: immunoSEQ multiplex PCR. V and J calls plus clone size are reproduced from that table; the DNA served to infer D and trimming. The sample lists more than 200,000 clones; over 75% were seen once. V is TRBV27 and J is TRBJ2-1; no clear D gene. The clonotype comes from a man aged 25-45 years with acute COVID-19. Sequencing used PBMCs or T cells enriched from blood (not recorded which). The CDR3 DNA is TGTGCCAGCAGTTTAGAGCCCCTCCGCTACAATGAGCAGTTCTTC. The encoded protein is CASSLEPLRYNEQFF.